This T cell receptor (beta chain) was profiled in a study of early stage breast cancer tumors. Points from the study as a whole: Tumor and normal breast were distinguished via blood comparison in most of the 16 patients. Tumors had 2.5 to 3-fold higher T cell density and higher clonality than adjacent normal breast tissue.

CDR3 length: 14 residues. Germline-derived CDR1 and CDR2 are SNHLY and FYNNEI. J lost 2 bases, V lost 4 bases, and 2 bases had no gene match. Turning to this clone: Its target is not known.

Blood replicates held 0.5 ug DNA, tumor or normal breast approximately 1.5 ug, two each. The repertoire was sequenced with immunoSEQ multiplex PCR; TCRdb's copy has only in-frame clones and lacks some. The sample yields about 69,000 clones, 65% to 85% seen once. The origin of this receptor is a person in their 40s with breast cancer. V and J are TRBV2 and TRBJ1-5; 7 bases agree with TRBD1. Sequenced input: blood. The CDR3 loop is CASSGQGGNQPQHF. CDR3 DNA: TGTGCCAGCAGTGGACAGGGAGGCAATCAGCCCCAGCATTTT. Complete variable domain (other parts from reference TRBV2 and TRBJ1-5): EPEVTQTPSHQVTQMGQEVILRCVPISNHLYFYWYRQILGQKVEFLVSFYNNEISEKSEIFDDQFSVERPDGSNFTLKIRSTKLEDSAMYFCASSGQGGNQPQHFGDGTRLSIL.